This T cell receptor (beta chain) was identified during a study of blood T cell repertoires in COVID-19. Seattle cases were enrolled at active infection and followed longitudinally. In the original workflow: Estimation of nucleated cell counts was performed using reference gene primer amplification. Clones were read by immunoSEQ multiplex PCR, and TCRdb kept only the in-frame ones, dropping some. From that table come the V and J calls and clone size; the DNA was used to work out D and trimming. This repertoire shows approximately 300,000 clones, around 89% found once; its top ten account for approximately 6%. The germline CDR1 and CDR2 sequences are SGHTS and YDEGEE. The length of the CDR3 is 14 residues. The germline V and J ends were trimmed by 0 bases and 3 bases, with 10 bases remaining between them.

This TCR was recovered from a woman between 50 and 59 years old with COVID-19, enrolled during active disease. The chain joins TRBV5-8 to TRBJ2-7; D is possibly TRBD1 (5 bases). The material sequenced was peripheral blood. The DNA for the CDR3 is TGTGCCAGCAGCTTGGGACAGCTCCACTACGAGCAGTACTTC. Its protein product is CASSLGQLHYEQYF.